The 15 T cell receptor beta chains presented below share a single source sample, sequenced in a study of blood T cell repertoires in COVID-19. Libraries were prepared by immunoSEQ multiplex PCR; TCRdb keeps only in-frame clonotypes and omits some of them. The sample records 250,000 or so clones, around 90% being singletons. Sequenced input: peripheral blood. The receptors stem from a woman aged 35 to 49 who had recovered from COVID-19.

V gene TRBV11-1 combines with J gene TRBJ1-2; D gene ambiguous. From germline, CDR1 is SGHAT and CDR2 FQDESV (reference sequence). Between the trimmed V and J ends, which lost 1 base and 4 bases, there was a span of 4 bases. The CDR3 consists of 12 residues. CDR3: CASSLGGYGYTF. The DNA for the CDR3 is TGTGCCAGCAGCTTAGGAGGCTATGGCTACACCTTC.

This clone showed up just once. The chain joins TRBV4-1 to TRBJ1-2; D gene uncertain. V lost 1 base, J lost 4 bases, and 7 bases lay in between. From germline, CDR1 is MGHRA and CDR2 YSYEKL. This CDR3 contains 13 residues. CDR3 residues: CASSQGALYGYTF. The CDR3 DNA is TGCGCCAGCAGCCAAGGGGCCCTCTATGGCTACACCTTC.

J is TRBJ2-3 and V is TRBV5-1, with 8 bases fitting TRBD2. From germline, CDR1 is SGHRS and CDR2 YFSETQ. The V segment lost 6 bases and the J segment 4 bases; nucleotides outside the gene matches: 7. The CDR3 contains 14 residues. CDR3 bases: TGCGCCAGCAAGACGGGAGGGCCATCAGATACGCAGTATTTT. Translated, it gives CASKTGGPSDTQYF.

The chain links TRBV10-3 to TRBJ2-3; 7 bases line up with TRBD2. The junction had 7 bases not matched to a gene; V was cut back by 10 bases and J by 0 bases. From germline, CDR1 is ENHRY and CDR2 SYGVKD. CDR3 size: 14 residues. The CDR3 sequence: CANLAGTSTDTQYF. Written as DNA, the CDR3 is TGTGCCAACTTAGCGGGCACTAGCACAGATACGCAGTATTTT.

The chain couples TRBV25-1 to TRBJ1-1; 10 bases align to TRBD1. Trimming cost V 4 bases and J 4 bases; bases outside gene matches: 9. The germline V gene has CDR1 MGHDK and CDR2 SYGVNS. The CDR3 loop spans 16 amino acids. The CDR3 DNA sequence: TGTGCCAGCAGTGGGCGACAGGGGGCCCCGGGCACTGAAGCTTTCTTT. Residues: CASSGRQGAPGTEAFF.

The V and J genes are TRBV6-6 and TRBJ2-3, with D unclear. In germline, CDR1 is MNHNY, CDR2 SVGAGI (reference sequence). Trimming cost V 0 bases and J 2 bases, with 9 bases left between them. The CDR3 contains 15 residues. CDR3 DNA: TGTGCCAGCAGTTACTCTCTTAGAAACACAGATACGCAGTATTTT. This codes for CASSYSLRNTDTQYF.

This sequence joins TRBV29-1 and TRBJ2-5; 7 bases are a match to TRBD2. Losses at the gene ends were 4 bases for V and 4 bases for J; bases not matched to a gene: 6. This CDR3 contains 13 residues. Per the germline V gene, CDR1 is SQVTM and CDR2 is ANQGSEA. The CDR3 sequence is CSVVGPGGETQYF. The CDR3 coding sequence is TGCAGCGTTGTAGGTCCGGGGGGAGAGACCCAGTACTTC.

The gene calls are TRBV29-1 and TRBJ1-1; tentative D call: TRBD1 (5 bases). This CDR3 spans 14 amino acids. The germline V and J ends were trimmed by 4 bases and 0 bases, with 12 bases remaining between them. CDR1 is SQVTM and CDR2 is ANQGSEA in the germline V gene. CDR3 residues: CSVGWGTLNTEAFF. In DNA form, the CDR3 reads TGCAGCGTTGGATGGGGCACATTGAACACTGAAGCTTTCTTT. The full variable domain, completed using reference TRBV29-1 and TRBJ1-1, is SAVISQKPSRDICQRGTSLTIQCQVDSQVTMMFWYRQQPGQSLTLIATANQGSEATYESGFVIDKFPISRPNLTFSTLTVSNMSPEDSSIYLCSVGWGTLNTEAFFGQGTRLTVV.

This clone was recorded many times. In the same sample, other DNA sequences code for this CDR3. The chain carries TRBV24-1 and TRBJ2-7; D might be TRBD1 (5 bases). The germline gives CDR1 KGHDR, CDR2 SFDVKD. The CDR3 loop spans 12 amino acids. V lost 7 bases and J lost 2, with 8 bases in between. CDR3 bases: TGTGCCACCAGCGGACATACCTACGAGCAGTACTTC. Translated, it gives CATSGHTYEQYF.

The chain employs TRBV4-1 and TRBJ1-2, with D hard to call. In germline, CDR1 is MGHRA, CDR2 YSYEKL. This CDR3 has 17 residues. V lost 5 bases and J lost 7, with 26 bases in between. For the CDR3, the DNA is TGCGCCAGCAGCAGGGTTATTAGAGGGATAGTTGACTCTGGCTACACCTTC. Translated, it gives CASSRVIRGIVDSGYTF.

The chain combines TRBV6-5 with TRBJ2-3; D not certain. V dropped 2 bases and J dropped 0 bases, with 9 bases sitting between them. Germline V CDR1 and CDR2: MNHEY, SVGAGI. This CDR3 spans 15 amino acids. The CDR3 DNA follows: TGTGCCAGCAGTTACCAACCAACTAGCACAGATACGCAGTATTTT. The encoded protein is CASSYQPTSTDTQYF.

This clone was counted between two and nine times. V is TRBV11-1 and J is TRBJ2-1; unclear D gene. V gave up 2 bases and J gave up 7 bases, with 6 bases separating them. The CDR3 has 12 amino acids. CDR1 and CDR2 from the germline V gene are SGHAT and FQDESV (reference sequence). This CDR3 is CASSLTQNEQFF. CDR3 DNA sequence: TGTGCCAGCAGCTTAACCCAGAATGAGCAGTTCTTC.

The CDR3 nucleotides are TGTGCCAGCAGCCCCCGTACAGGGGGAGACTATGGCTACACCTTC. Protein sequence: CASSPRTGGDYGYTF. The chain uses TRBV9 and TRBJ1-2; 8 positions agree with TRBD1. The length of the CDR3 is 15 residues. Germline V gives CDR1 SGDLS, CDR2 YYNGEE. The junction had 8 bases not matched to a gene; V was cut back by 4 bases and J by 3 bases. The full variable domain, completed using reference TRBV9 and TRBJ1-2, is DSGVTQTPKHLITATGQRVTLRCSPRSGDLSVYWYQQSLDQGLQFLIQYYNGEERAKGNILERFSAQQFPDLHSELNLSSLELGDSALYFCASSPRTGGDYGYTFGSGTRLTVV.

This sequence joins TRBV11-2 and TRBJ2-5; D is perhaps TRBD2 (5 bases). CDR3 length equals 14 residues. V lost 1 base and J 4 bases, leaving 10 bases between the germline ends. Germline V gene lookup returns CDR1 SGHAT and CDR2 FQNNGV. CDR3: CASSLGAGRETQYF. The CDR3 DNA reads as TGTGCCAGCAGCTTAGGGGCGGGTCGAGAGACCCAGTACTTC.

The gene calls are TRBV4-2 and TRBJ2-1; D is perhaps TRBD1 (6 bases). V was shortened by 2 bases and J by 5 bases, with 13 bases between the two germline ends. CDR1 LGHNA and CDR2 YNFKEQ come from the germline V gene. The CDR3 has 15 amino acids. CDR3 DNA: TGTGCCAGCAGCCAAACACGGACAGCTCACAATGAGCAGTTCTTC. Translated: CASSQTRTAHNEQFF.